The 15 T cell receptor beta chains presented below share a single source sample, sequenced in a study of CD8 T cells in ankylosing spondylitis. Findings and caveats of the study: A TCR beta motif of roughly 8 highly homologous variants appeared characteristic of ankylosing spondylitis blood.

Their antigens remain unidentified. TCRdb used MiXCR to reprocess the 5' RACE reads, holding one entry per CDR3 protein. Here the sample spans approximately 300,000 distinct CDR3 sequences, less than 10% being singletons. Sequenced: blood, either unsorted or a sorted T cell fraction (not recorded which). The receptors originated from a male donor with ankylosing spondylitis.

This clonotype showed up just a few times. V gene TRBV7-2 combines with J gene TRBJ1-3; D remains ambiguous. V was clipped by 8 bases and J by 0 bases, with 8 bases between them. Germline-derived CDR1 and CDR2 are SGHTA and FQGNSA. The CDR3 is 13 amino acids. The CDR3 loop reads CASGEFSGNTIYF. The CDR3 DNA is TGTGCCAGCGGAGAATTCTCTGGAAACACCATATATTTT.

The chain has TRBV27 and TRBJ2-1; 7 bases map to TRBD2. Germline-derived CDR1 and CDR2 are MNHEY and SMNVEV (reference sequence). Germline trimming cut 5 bases from V and 6 bases from J; bases unmatched to any gene: 13. The CDR3 is made up of 16 amino acids. CDR3 protein: CASSPLSRLASNEQFF. For the CDR3, the DNA is TGTGCCAGCAGTCCCCTATCGAGACTAGCAAGCAATGAGCAGTTCTTC.

This clonotype was picked up a small number of times. The gene calls are TRBV29-1 and TRBJ2-7, with 10 bases lining up with TRBD2. The germline gives CDR1 SQVTM, CDR2 ANQGSEA. The CDR3 is made up of 12 amino acids. Trimming removed 5 bases from V and 4 bases from J; junction bases left unmatched: 2. CDR3 sequence: CSVSGRGYEQYF. Here the CDR3 DNA reads TGCAGCGTTAGCGGGAGGGGATACGAGCAGTACTTC.

The rearrangement joins TRBV24-1 to TRBJ2-4; possible D gene TRBD2, 6 bases. Trimming stripped 9 bases from V and 0 bases from J, with 20 bases between. Germline V gene lookup returns CDR1 KGHDR and CDR2 SFDVKD. The CDR3 extends over 17 amino acids. For the CDR3, the DNA is TGTGCCACCGCCTCCGGGACTGGACCCGTAGCCAAAAACATTCAGTACTTC. It specifies CATASGTGPVAKNIQYF.

CDR3 in amino acids: CATGELNSYEQYF. The CDR3, as DNA: TGTGCCACCGGGGAACTTAACTCCTACGAGCAGTACTTC. The V call is TRBV12-3 or TRBV12-4, the J call TRBJ2-7; perhaps TRBD2 as D (5 bases). Trimming left V 10 bases short and J 0 bases short, with 13 bases between. This CDR3 has 13 residues.

This rearrangement joins TRBV12-3 or TRBV12-4 to TRBJ2-3, with 10 positions matching TRBD1. With 3 bases clipped from V and 2 bases from J, the junction kept 2 bases outside the gene matches. The CDR3 contains 15 residues. CDR3 amino acids: CASSLTGGYTDTQYF. CDR3 DNA sequence: TGTGCCAGCAGTTTGACAGGGGGCTACACAGATACGCAGTATTTT.

This clonotype was picked up a small number of times. This sequence joins TRBV4-2 and TRBJ2-1; TRBD2 aligns across 9 bases. The CDR3 length is 16 residues. In germline, CDR1 is LGHNA, CDR2 YNFKEQ. V lost 0 bases to trimming and J lost 6 bases; unmatched junction nucleotides: 6. The CDR3 bases are TGTGCCAGCAGCCAAGATCCTCGCGGGAGGGCCAATGAGCAGTTCTTC. It translates to CASSQDPRGRANEQFF.

The CDR3 region has the DNA TGTGCCTGGAGTGTACACGACCTTGGGGAGACCCAGTACTTC. Translation: CAWSVHDLGETQYF. The V and J genes are TRBV30 and TRBJ2-5; D call uncertain. V was shortened by 0 bases and J by 5 bases, with 13 bases between the two germline ends. The CDR3 has 14 residues. CDR1 is GTSNPN and CDR2 is SVGIG in the germline V gene (reference sequence).

This rearrangement joins TRBV9 to TRBJ1-1; D unresolved. Germline CDR1 and CDR2: SGDLS and YYNGEE. The CDR3 runs to 15 residues. Trimming stripped 0 bases from V and 8 bases from J, with 17 bases between. The CDR3: CASSVVDRGTGEAFF. CDR3 DNA: TGTGCCAGCAGCGTAGTGGACCGAGGAACGGGGGAAGCTTTCTTT.

The chain joins TRBV15 to TRBJ1-2; D not resolved. CDR1 is LNHNV and CDR2 is YYDKDF in the germline V gene (reference sequence). The CDR3 contains 15 residues. V was cut by 1 base and J by 4 bases, with 13 bases left in between. CDR3 sequence: CATSRVLESSYGYTF. In DNA, the CDR3 is TGTGCCACCAGCAGAGTTTTGGAGAGTTCCTATGGCTACACCTTC.

This clonotype has only a few counts. The chain couples TRBV5-1 to TRBJ2-1; D is perhaps TRBD2 (7 bases). The CDR3 spans 15 residues. CDR1 is SGHRS, CDR2 YFSETQ, per germline. V was cut by 4 bases and J by 5 bases, with 16 bases left in between. In DNA, the CDR3 is TGCGCCAGCAGCGGGAGGGGGGCGCAACACAATGAGCAGTTCTTC. Translating it yields CASSGRGAQHNEQFF.

This clonotype occurred a few times. The CDR3 region has the DNA TGTGCCAGCAGCGATGACCGCTCTGGGGCCAACGTCCTGACTTTC. Translating gives CASSDDRSGANVLTF. The chain combines TRBV6-4 with TRBJ2-6; D gene uncertain. Germline V CDR1 and CDR2: MRHNA, SNTAGT. V was shortened by 6 bases and J by 0 bases, with 9 bases between the two germline ends. The CDR3 is 15 residues long.

A few counts support this clonotype. This chain uses TRBV27 with TRBJ2-7, with 8 bases aligning to TRBD2. Germline trimming cut 4 bases from V and 2 bases from J; bases unmatched to any gene: 4. CDR1 is MNHEY, CDR2 SMNVEV, per germline (reference sequence). The CDR3 has 14 amino acids. CDR3 bases: TGTGCCAGCAGTTCCGGACTAGCAGCCTACGAGCAGTACTTC. Translated: CASSSGLAAYEQYF.

This clonotype was seen only a few times. The V gene is TRBV7-4, the J gene TRBJ2-7; D unclear. Germline loops: CDR1 SGHVT, CDR2 SQSDAQ. CDR3 length equals 12 residues. The V gene lost 6 bases and the J gene lost 3 bases, with 9 bases spanning the gap. The CDR3 loop is CASRTAYYEQYF. Written as DNA, the CDR3 is TGTGCCAGCAGGACGGCATACTACGAGCAGTACTTC.

The chain couples TRBV5-1 to TRBJ2-3, with D unclear. Germline V CDR1 and CDR2: SGHRS, YFSETQ. The V end lost 0 bases, the J end lost 2 bases, and 19 bases lay between the germline ends. This CDR3 contains 18 residues. The CDR3 here is CASSLGTSELLLTDTQYF. In DNA, the CDR3 is TGCGCCAGCAGCTTGGGTACGTCGGAGCTCCTCCTCACAGATACGCAGTATTTT.